This is a list of T cell receptor beta chains from one sample in a study of cytomegalovirus exposure and HLA in healthy donors. Sequencing used immunoSEQ multiplex PCR; TCRdb keeps in-frame clones, though not all of them. Of approximately 59,000 clones listed, approximately 70% were seen once; the top ten hold around 17%. The sample comprised PBMCs. Receptors originate from a man in his forties or fifties in good health and CMV-seropositive. CDR3s include the opening cysteine and the closing phenylalanine or tryptophan. The D gene is left open where the match is weak. Some rows have no size entry. The others give once, few or many, or a class for an expanded clone.

-,TRBJ1-2,13,TRBV2,few,TGTGCCAGCAGTTCATCAGGGTTGGATGGCTACACCTTC,CASSSSGLDGYTF
TRBD2,TRBJ2-4,14,TRBV18,-,TGTGCCAGCTCACCACCGTCCTTGCTAGCGGGTATACACTTC,CASSPPSLLAGIHF
-,TRBJ2-1,10,TRBV11-3,-,TGTGCCAGCGGGGCTGCTGAGCAGTTCTTC,CASGAAEQFF
-,TRBJ2-5,14,TRBV7-3,-,TGTGCCAGCAGCCCAAACAGGGATCAGGAGACCCAGTACTTC,CASSPNRDQETQYF
TRBD1,TRBJ2-7,15,TRBV11-3,-,TGTGCCAGCACCCTTTCAGGGGGCTACTCCTACGAGCAGTACTTC,CASTLSGGYSYEQYF
TRBD2,TRBJ2-7,15,TRBV11-2,once,TGTGCCAGCAGCTTAGAGGGCGGGAGCTCCTACGAGCAGTACTTC,CASSLEGGSSYEQYF
-,TRBJ1-3,16,TRBV4-1,many,TGCGCCAGCAGCCGTCTTTTTGCGTTATCTGGAAACACCATATATTTT,CASSRLFALSGNTIYF
-,TRBJ1-6,11,TRBV30,once,TGTGCCGGGGCACTGAATGGCCCCCTCCACTTT,CAGALNGPLHF
-,TRBJ1-5,13,TRBV19,-,TGTGCCAGTAGCCGGGGGAGCAATCAGCCCCAGCATTTT,CASSRGSNQPQHF
TRBD2,TRBJ2-3,14,TRBV19,few,TGTGCCAGTTGTGTCAATGCGGGGGCAGATACGCAGTATTTT,CASCVNAGADTQYF
TRBD1,TRBJ2-7,14,TRBV7-3,-,TGTGCCAGCAGCTCGACAGGGGGCGCGGGGGAGCAGTACTTC,CASSSTGGAGEQYF
TRBD1,TRBJ1-1,13,TRBV7-6,-,TGTGCCAGCAGCTTAGCTGGGACAGCTGAAGCTTTCTTT,CASSLAGTAEAFF
-,TRBJ2-1,14,TRBV6-5,-,TGTGCCAGCAAAATTAATCGGGATTACAATGAGCAGTTCTTC,CASKINRDYNEQFF
TRBD1,TRBJ2-1,15,TRBV10-3,-,TGTGCCATCAGTGAGGGCAGGGGGCCTCCTAATGAGCAGTTCTTC,CAISEGRGPPNEQFF
TRBD2,TRBJ2-5,15,TRBV9,-,TGTGCCAGCAGCGTACTAGCGGGGGAGTCAGAGACCCAGTACTTC,CASSVLAGESETQYF
TRBD1,TRBJ2-5,15,TRBV27,-,TGTGCCAGCAGTCTGGGACAGGGGGTTCGGGAGACCCAGTACTTC,CASSLGQGVRETQYF
TRBD2,TRBJ2-1,16,TRBV9,-,TGTGCCAGCAGCGATTTAGCGGGGGGGGTAAATAATGAGCAGTTCTTC,CASSDLAGGVNNEQFF
-,TRBJ2-5,13,TRBV7-3,-,TGTGCCAGCAGCTTAGTACAGCAAGAGACCCAGTACTTC,CASSLVQQETQYF
TRBD2,TRBJ2-2,16,TRBV7-9,-,TGTGCCAGCAGGTCGGGACTAGCGGGAGTCGGCTGGGAGCTGTTTTTT,CASRSGLAGVGWELFF
-,TRBJ1-1,15,TRBV7-9,-,TGTGCCAGCAGCTTGTCGGTCGGGATGAACACTGAAGCTTTCTTT,CASSLSVGMNTEAFF
-,TRBJ1-1,15,TRBV7-2,many,TGTGCCAGCAGCTTAGTAGCGAATTCGAACACTGAAGCTTTCTTT,CASSLVANSNTEAFF
-,TRBJ1-2,12,TRBV29-1,-,TGCAGCGGATCGTCAGGGGAAAAAGGCTACACCTTC,CSGSSGEKGYTF
-,TRBJ1-3,13,TRBV19,-,TGTGCCAGTACGAGACTCTCTGGAAACACCATATATTTT,CASTRLSGNTIYF
-,TRBJ2-7,15,TRBV5-1,-,TGCGCCAGCAGCTTGGAGTCCGGTAGCTCCTACGAGCAGTACTTC,CASSLESGSSYEQYF
-,TRBJ2-1,15,TRBV19,few,TGTGCCAGTAGTATTTCTGCCGTACCGGGTCGGGAGCAGTTCTTC,CASSISAVPGREQFF
TRBD1,TRBJ2-5,16,TRBV27,-,TGTGCCAGCAGTTTCGGGTACGCAGGGGGCATAGAGACCCAGTACTTC,CASSFGYAGGIETQYF
TRBD1,TRBJ2-7,15,TRBV5-6,-,TGTGCCAGCAGCCGGTTCCGGACAGGGTACCACGAGCAGTACTTC,CASSRFRTGYHEQYF
-,TRBJ2-5,10,TRBV20-1,-,TGCAGTGCGTCCGAGGAGACCCAGTACTTC,CSASEETQYF
TRBD2,TRBJ2-3,15,TRBV2,-,TGTGCCAGCAGAGATAGCGGGGGGGCTTCAGATACGCAGTATTTT,CASRDSGGASDTQYF
-,TRBJ2-3,16,TRBV4-3,-,TGCGCCAGCAGCCAAGATTGGAGCGGAACCACAGATACGCAGTATTTT,CASSQDWSGTTDTQYF
-,TRBJ1-5,17,TRBV23-1,few,TGCGCCAGCTATCCGGGACACAGGGTAGATAGCAATCAGCCCCAGCATTTT,CASYPGHRVDSNQPQHF
-,TRBJ2-4,12,TRBV6-1,many,TGTGCCAGCAGTGTCGAGCGAGACATTCAGTACTTC,CASSVERDIQYF
TRBD1,TRBJ2-7,14,TRBV29-1,-,TGCAGCCCAACCGTCGGGACAGGGGTCTACGAGCAGTACTTC,CSPTVGTGVYEQYF
TRBD2,TRBJ2-1,14,TRBV29-1,-,TGCAGCGTTGAGGGCGGGAGGGGGTACAATGAGCAGTTCTTC,CSVEGGRGYNEQFF
-,TRBJ2-3,14,TRBV21-1,once,TGTGCCAGCAACGCGGGTAGTTTGACAGATACGCAGTATTTT,CASNAGSLTDTQYF
-,TRBJ1-4,16,TRBV18,medium-sized,TGTGCCAGCTCACCTGGCGGGGGCTCGACTAATGAAAAACTGTTTTTT,CASSPGGGSTNEKLFF
-,TRBJ1-2,13,TRBV10-3,-,TGTGCCATCAGTGAGTCGCGGGGAGGAGGCTACACCTTC,CAISESRGGGYTF